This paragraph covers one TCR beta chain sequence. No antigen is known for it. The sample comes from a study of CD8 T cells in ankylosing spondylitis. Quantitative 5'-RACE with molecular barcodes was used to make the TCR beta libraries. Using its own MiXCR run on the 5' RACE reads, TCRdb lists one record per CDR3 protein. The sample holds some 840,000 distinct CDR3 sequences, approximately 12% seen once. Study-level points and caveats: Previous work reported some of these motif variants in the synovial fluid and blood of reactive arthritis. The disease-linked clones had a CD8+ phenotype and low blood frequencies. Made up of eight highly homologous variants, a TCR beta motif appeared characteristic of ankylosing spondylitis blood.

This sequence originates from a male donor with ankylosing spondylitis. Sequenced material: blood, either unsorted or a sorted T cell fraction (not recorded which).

CDR3 DNA sequence: TGCGCCAGCAGCTTCACGGCAGGGAATTCACCCCTCCACTTT. It translates to CASSFTAGNSPLHF. The rearrangement joins TRBV5-1 to TRBJ1-6, with D possibly being TRBD1 (5 bases). Germline assignment: CDR1 SGHRS and CDR2 YFSETQ. The V end was cut by 2 bases, the J end by 7 bases, with 10 bases between. This CDR3 spans 14 amino acids.